Listed below are T cell receptor beta chains from one sample, sequenced in a study of cytomegalovirus exposure and HLA in healthy donors. TCRdb keeps only in-frame clones here, not all; method: immunoSEQ multiplex PCR. This sample carries 65,000 to 80,000 clones, with about 4.6% going to the ten biggest clones. Input material: PBMCs. Every receptor here comes from a man aged 25 to 40 in good health and CMV-seronegative. The CDR3 runs from the conserved cysteine through the conserved F or W. Each record gives: CDR3 length, D gene, V gene, J gene, CDR3 protein, CDR3 DNA. The D gene is left open where the match is weak.

CDR3 length: 14
D gene: -
V gene: TRBV19
J gene: TRBJ2-3
CDR3 protein: CASSIEARTDTQYF
CDR3 DNA: TGTGCCAGTAGTATAGAGGCCAGAACAGATACGCAGTATTTT

CDR3 length: 15
D gene: TRBD2
V gene: TRBV25-1
J gene: TRBJ2-1
CDR3 protein: CASSPSGGAYNEQFF
CDR3 DNA: TGTGCCAGCAGTCCAAGCGGGGGGGCCTACAATGAGCAGTTCTTC

CDR3 length: 14
D gene: -
V gene: TRBV7-8
J gene: TRBJ2-1
CDR3 protein: CASSLMGRGNEQFF
CDR3 DNA: TGTGCCAGCAGCTTAATGGGCAGGGGTAATGAGCAGTTCTTC

CDR3 length: 14
D gene: TRBD1
V gene: TRBV18
J gene: TRBJ1-2
CDR3 protein: CASSPRGQPYGYTF
CDR3 DNA: TGTGCCAGCTCACCGAGGGGACAGCCCTATGGCTACACCTTC

CDR3 length: 16
D gene: TRBD1
V gene: TRBV7-2
J gene: TRBJ2-1
CDR3 protein: CASSGHRDRGLNEQFF
CDR3 DNA: TGTGCCAGCAGCGGCCACCGGGACAGGGGTCTCAATGAGCAGTTCTTC

CDR3 length: 13
D gene: -
V gene: TRBV4-1
J gene: TRBJ2-7
CDR3 protein: CASSRGPGYEQYF
CDR3 DNA: TGCGCCAGCAGCCGTGGTCCCGGGTACGAGCAGTACTTC

CDR3 length: 12
D gene: -
V gene: TRBV6-6
J gene: TRBJ2-5
CDR3 protein: CAGAGASETQYF
CDR3 DNA: TGTGCCGGAGCGGGTGCATCAGAGACCCAGTACTTC

CDR3 length: 14
D gene: -
V gene: TRBV6-5
J gene: TRBJ2-4
CDR3 protein: CASSSAGRGNIQYF
CDR3 DNA: TGTGCCAGCAGTTCGGCAGGCCGGGGAAACATTCAGTACTTC

CDR3 length: 12
D gene: TRBD2
V gene: TRBV6-1
J gene: TRBJ2-5
CDR3 protein: CASAGVVETQYF
CDR3 DNA: TGTGCTTCCGCGGGAGTCGTGGAGACCCAGTACTTC

CDR3 length: 15
D gene: TRBD1
V gene: TRBV5-1
J gene: TRBJ2-2
CDR3 protein: CASSFGTGAAGELFF
CDR3 DNA: TGCGCCAGCAGCTTTGGGACAGGGGCGGCCGGGGAGCTGTTTTTT

CDR3 length: 14
D gene: -
V gene: TRBV6-1
J gene: TRBJ1-2
CDR3 protein: CASSVYRVNYGYTF
CDR3 DNA: TGTGCCAGCAGCGTATACAGGGTTAACTATGGCTACACCTTC

CDR3 length: 15
D gene: -
V gene: TRBV5-5
J gene: TRBJ2-7
CDR3 protein: CASSFWAGEYDEQYF
CDR3 DNA: TGTGCCAGCAGCTTTTGGGCAGGGGAATACGACGAGCAGTACTTC

CDR3 length: 17
D gene: TRBD1
V gene: TRBV11-1
J gene: TRBJ1-1
CDR3 protein: CASSDGQGRGMNTEAFF
CDR3 DNA: TGTGCCAGCAGCGACGGACAGGGAAGAGGGATGAACACTGAAGCTTTCTTT

CDR3 length: 14
D gene: -
V gene: TRBV15
J gene: TRBJ1-1
CDR3 protein: CATSRQRQNTEAFF
CDR3 DNA: TGTGCCACCAGCAGGCAAAGACAGAACACTGAAGCTTTCTTT

CDR3 length: 16
D gene: -
V gene: TRBV6-5
J gene: TRBJ1-1
CDR3 protein: CASSYVSLGVNTEAFF
CDR3 DNA: TGTGCCAGCAGTTATGTATCTCTCGGGGTGAACACTGAAGCTTTCTTT

CDR3 length: 18
D gene: TRBD2
V gene: TRBV6-1
J gene: TRBJ2-1
CDR3 protein: CASSEGLAGTGRYNEQFF
CDR3 DNA: TGTGCCAGCAGTGAAGGACTAGCGGGAACGGGCAGGTACAATGAGCAGTTCTTC

CDR3 length: 17
D gene: TRBD2
V gene: TRBV9
J gene: TRBJ2-5
CDR3 protein: CASSVDFGLAGVETQYF
CDR3 DNA: TGTGCCAGCAGCGTAGACTTCGGACTAGCGGGAGTTGAGACCCAGTACTTC

CDR3 length: 15
D gene: -
V gene: TRBV21-1
J gene: TRBJ1-6
CDR3 protein: CASSRLGQGCSPLHF
CDR3 DNA: TGTGCCAGCAGCAGATTGGGACAGGGCTGTTCACCCCTCCACTTT

CDR3 length: 11
D gene: -
V gene: TRBV20-1
J gene: TRBJ1-4
CDR3 protein: CSAPAREKLFF
CDR3 DNA: TGCAGTGCTCCTGCACGGGAAAAACTGTTTTTT

CDR3 length: 14
D gene: -
V gene: TRBV11-3
J gene: TRBJ1-2
CDR3 protein: CASSPRGNLYGYTF
CDR3 DNA: TGTGCCAGCAGCCCCCGGGGGAACCTCTATGGCTACACCTTC

CDR3 length: 12
D gene: TRBD1
V gene: TRBV11-3
J gene: TRBJ2-7
CDR3 protein: CASSSTGAKQYF
CDR3 DNA: TGTGCCAGCAGCTCCACAGGGGCAAAGCAGTACTTC

CDR3 length: 12
D gene: -
V gene: TRBV18
J gene: TRBJ2-5
CDR3 protein: CASSPPLASQYF
CDR3 DNA: TGTGCCAGCTCACCTCCCCTAGCATCCCAGTACTTC

CDR3 length: 16
D gene: -
V gene: TRBV11-3
J gene: TRBJ2-6
CDR3 protein: CASSLGRGFGANVLTF
CDR3 DNA: TGTGCCAGCAGCTTAGGAAGGGGCTTTGGGGCCAACGTCCTGACTTTC

CDR3 length: 14
D gene: -
V gene: TRBV5-1
J gene: TRBJ1-1
CDR3 protein: CASSGATENTEAFF
CDR3 DNA: TGCGCCAGCAGCGGGGCGACAGAGAACACTGAAGCTTTCTTT

CDR3 length: 16
D gene: -
V gene: TRBV14
J gene: TRBJ1-2
CDR3 protein: CASSQAARGSDYGYTF
CDR3 DNA: TGTGCCAGCAGCCAAGCCGCCAGGGGCAGCGACTATGGCTACACCTTC

CDR3 length: 17
D gene: TRBD1
V gene: TRBV13
J gene: TRBJ1-1
CDR3 protein: CASSLRTGGTLNTEAFF
CDR3 DNA: TGTGCCAGCAGCTTAAGAACAGGGGGGACCTTGAACACTGAAGCTTTCTTT

CDR3 length: 15
D gene: TRBD2
V gene: TRBV5-1
J gene: TRBJ2-5
CDR3 protein: CASSFTSGFQETQYF
CDR3 DNA: TGCGCCAGCAGCTTCACTAGCGGGTTCCAAGAGACCCAGTACTTC

CDR3 length: 17
D gene: TRBD2
V gene: TRBV4-1
J gene: TRBJ2-3
CDR3 protein: CASSPGPAGDGADTQYF
CDR3 DNA: TGCGCCAGCAGCCCCGGGCCAGCGGGGGATGGTGCAGATACGCAGTATTTT

CDR3 length: 18
D gene: TRBD1
V gene: TRBV9
J gene: TRBJ2-3
CDR3 protein: CASSPRRKGTGDTDTQYF
CDR3 DNA: TGTGCCAGCAGCCCTAGAAGAAAGGGGACAGGAGACACAGATACGCAGTATTTT

CDR3 length: 15
D gene: TRBD2
V gene: TRBV7-3
J gene: TRBJ2-5
CDR3 protein: CASSRGLAGTETQYF
CDR3 DNA: TGTGCCAGCAGCCGAGGACTAGCGGGAACGGAGACCCAGTACTTC

CDR3 length: 12
D gene: -
V gene: TRBV2
J gene: TRBJ2-5
CDR3 protein: CASSSIQETQYF
CDR3 DNA: TGTGCCAGCAGTAGCATTCAAGAGACCCAGTACTTC

CDR3 length: 13
D gene: -
V gene: TRBV18
J gene: TRBJ1-5
CDR3 protein: CASSPYSNQPQHF
CDR3 DNA: TGTGCCAGCTCACCCTATAGCAATCAGCCCCAGCATTTT

CDR3 length: 16
D gene: -
V gene: TRBV27
J gene: TRBJ2-7
CDR3 protein: CASSLDWPTSSYEQYF
CDR3 DNA: TGTGCCAGCAGTCTGGACTGGCCGACGAGCTCCTACGAGCAGTACTTC

CDR3 length: 15
D gene: -
V gene: TRBV7-9
J gene: TRBJ1-6
CDR3 protein: CASSPPRDYNSPLHF
CDR3 DNA: TGTGCCAGCAGCCCCCCCAGGGATTATAATTCACCCCTCCACTTT

CDR3 length: 15
D gene: -
V gene: TRBV5-1
J gene: TRBJ1-4
CDR3 protein: CASSLQGRDNEKLFF
CDR3 DNA: TGCGCCAGCAGCCTACAGGGCAGGGATAATGAAAAACTGTTTTTT

CDR3 length: 14
D gene: -
V gene: TRBV11-2
J gene: TRBJ2-3
CDR3 protein: CASSPGGYTDTQYF
CDR3 DNA: TGTGCCAGCAGCCCCGGGGGTTACACAGATACGCAGTATTTT

CDR3 length: 16
D gene: -
V gene: TRBV6-1
J gene: TRBJ1-2
CDR3 protein: CASSVVRSGSSYGYTF
CDR3 DNA: TGTGCCAGCAGTGTGGTCAGGAGCGGAAGTTCCTATGGCTACACCTTC

CDR3 length: 11
D gene: -
V gene: TRBV20-1
J gene: TRBJ1-2
CDR3 protein: CSGQGAGGYTF
CDR3 DNA: TGCAGTGGCCAGGGCGCAGGTGGCTACACCTTC

CDR3 length: 14
D gene: -
V gene: TRBV6-1
J gene: TRBJ2-7
CDR3 protein: CASRSQGLSYEQYF
CDR3 DNA: TGTGCCAGCAGAAGCCAGGGGTTATCCTACGAGCAGTACTTC

CDR3 length: 13
D gene: -
V gene: TRBV5-1
J gene: TRBJ2-3
CDR3 protein: CASSFPGTDTQYF
CDR3 DNA: TGCGCCAGCAGCTTCCCGGGCACAGATACGCAGTATTTT

CDR3 length: 13
D gene: TRBD1
V gene: TRBV11-2
J gene: TRBJ1-5
CDR3 protein: CASSLGDRQPQHF
CDR3 DNA: TGTGCCAGCAGCTTAGGGGACAGACAGCCCCAGCATTTT

CDR3 length: 15
D gene: TRBD2
V gene: TRBV5-1
J gene: TRBJ2-7
CDR3 protein: CASSRGTSGVYEQYF
CDR3 DNA: TGCGCCAGCAGCCGGGGGACTAGCGGGGTCTACGAGCAGTACTTC

CDR3 length: 14
D gene: -
V gene: TRBV5-6
J gene: TRBJ2-7
CDR3 protein: CASSLGDTSYEQYF
CDR3 DNA: TGTGCCAGCAGCTTGGGGGACACCTCCTACGAGCAGTACTTC

CDR3 length: 16
D gene: TRBD1
V gene: TRBV18
J gene: TRBJ1-2
CDR3 protein: CASSPNSGGANYGYTF
CDR3 DNA: TGTGCCAGCTCACCTAACTCAGGGGGCGCCAACTATGGCTACACCTTC

CDR3 length: 16
D gene: -
V gene: TRBV5-1
J gene: TRBJ2-7
CDR3 protein: CASSLAPAFYHYEQYF
CDR3 DNA: TGCGCCAGCAGCTTGGCCCCTGCTTTTTACCACTACGAACAGTACTTC

CDR3 length: 12
D gene: TRBD1
V gene: TRBV2
J gene: TRBJ2-7
CDR3 protein: CASRDDRDEQYF
CDR3 DNA: TGTGCCAGCAGGGACGACAGGGACGAGCAGTACTTC

CDR3 length: 15
D gene: TRBD2
V gene: TRBV13
J gene: TRBJ2-3
CDR3 protein: CASSLGYRGADTQYF
CDR3 DNA: TGTGCCAGCAGCTTAGGCTATCGGGGGGCAGATACGCAGTATTTT